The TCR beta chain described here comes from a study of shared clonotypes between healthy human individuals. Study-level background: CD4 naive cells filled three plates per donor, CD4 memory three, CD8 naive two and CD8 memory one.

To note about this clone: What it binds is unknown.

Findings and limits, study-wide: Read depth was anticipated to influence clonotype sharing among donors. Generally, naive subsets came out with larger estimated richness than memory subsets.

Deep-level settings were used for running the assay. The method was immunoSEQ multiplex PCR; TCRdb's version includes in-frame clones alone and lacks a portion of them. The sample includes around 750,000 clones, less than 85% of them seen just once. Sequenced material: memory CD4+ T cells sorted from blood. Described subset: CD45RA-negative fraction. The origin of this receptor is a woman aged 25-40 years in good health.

The DNA for the CDR3 is TGTGCCAGCTCACCATCCGCGGGAGGGGATGAGCAGTACTTC. Its translation: CASSPSAGGDEQYF. The chain combines TRBV18 with TRBJ2-7; 9 nucleotides match TRBD2. The CDR3 is 14 residues long. J lost 7 bases, V lost 2 bases, and 6 bases had no gene match. CDR1 is KGHSH and CDR2 is LQKENI in the germline V gene.